What follows describes a single T cell receptor beta chain. The record originates from a study of cytomegalovirus exposure and HLA in healthy donors. With 60 Vbeta and 13 Jbeta primers, the PCR was carried out. The method was immunoSEQ multiplex PCR; TCRdb's version includes in-frame clones alone and lacks a portion of them. The sample holds 150,000 to 200,000 clones, around 75% seen once. The germline V and J ends were trimmed by 2 bases and 4 bases, with 6 bases remaining between them. CDR3 size: 13 residues. The germline V gene encodes CDR1 MNHEY and CDR2 SVGAGI. Sequences were obtained from PBMCs. The chain couples TRBV6-5 to TRBJ2-1; D remains ambiguous. The receptor's source is a woman in her twenties or thirties in good health and CMV-seropositive. The CDR3: CASSYGRYNEQFF. The CDR3 region has the DNA TGTGCCAGCAGTTACGGCAGATACAATGAGCAGTTCTTC.